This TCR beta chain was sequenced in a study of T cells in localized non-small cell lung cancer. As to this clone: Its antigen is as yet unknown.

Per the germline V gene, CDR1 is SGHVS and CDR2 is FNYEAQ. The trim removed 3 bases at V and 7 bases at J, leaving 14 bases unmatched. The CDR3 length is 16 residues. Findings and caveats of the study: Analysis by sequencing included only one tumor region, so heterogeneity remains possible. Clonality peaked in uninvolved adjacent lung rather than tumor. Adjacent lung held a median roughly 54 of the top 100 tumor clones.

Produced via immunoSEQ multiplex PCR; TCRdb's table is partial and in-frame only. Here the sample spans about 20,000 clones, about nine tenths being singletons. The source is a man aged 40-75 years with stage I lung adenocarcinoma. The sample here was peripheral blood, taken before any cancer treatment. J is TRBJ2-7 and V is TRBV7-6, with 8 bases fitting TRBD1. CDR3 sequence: CASSLEAGGTSWEQYF. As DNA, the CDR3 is TGTGCCAGCAGCTTGGAAGCAGGGGGCACTTCGTGGGAGCAGTACTTC. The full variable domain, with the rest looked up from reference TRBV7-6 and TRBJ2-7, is GAGVSQSPRYKVTKRGQDVALRCDPISGHVSLYWYRQALGQGPEFLTYFNYEAQQDKSGLPNDRFSAERPEGSISTLTIQRTEQRDSAMYRCASSLEAGGTSWEQYFGPGTRLTVT.